The rows below give T cell receptor beta chains drawn from one sample of a study of cytomegalovirus exposure and HLA in healthy donors. Clones were sequenced by immunoSEQ multiplex PCR, and TCRdb holds only the in-frame ones, with some missing. The sample includes around 62,000 clones, roughly 89% of them seen just once. Sequenced sample: PBMCs. The receptors here all came from a woman aged 18-29 years in good health and CMV-seronegative. CDR3s include the opening cysteine and the closing phenylalanine or tryptophan. Fields, in order: CDR3 protein, CDR3 DNA, J gene, D gene, CDR3 length, clone size, V gene. The D gene is left open where the match is weak. Only some rows state a clone size, as once, few, many or a class for expanded clones.

CDR3 protein: CASSDRREGTQHF; CDR3 DNA: TGTGCCAGCAGTGACCGCAGAGAGGGAACCCAGCATTTT; J gene: TRBJ1-5; D gene: .; CDR3 length: 13; clone size: .; V gene: TRBV6-4
CDR3 protein: CASSQAPNTGELFF; CDR3 DNA: TGCGCCAGCAGCCAAGCTCCGAACACCGGGGAGCTGTTTTTT; J gene: TRBJ2-2; D gene: .; CDR3 length: 14; clone size: .; V gene: TRBV4-3
CDR3 protein: CASGYEANTGELFF; CDR3 DNA: TGTGCCAGCGGGTATGAGGCGAACACCGGGGAGCTGTTTTTT; J gene: TRBJ2-2; D gene: .; CDR3 length: 14; clone size: .; V gene: TRBV21-1
CDR3 protein: CAISPGYSYNEQFF; CDR3 DNA: TGTGCTATAAGTCCGGGGTACTCCTACAATGAGCAGTTCTTC; J gene: TRBJ2-1; D gene: .; CDR3 length: 14; clone size: .; V gene: TRBV19
CDR3 protein: CASSLGGLGGNTIYF; CDR3 DNA: TGTGCCAGCTCACTTGGCGGGCTAGGAGGAAACACCATATATTTT; J gene: TRBJ1-3; D gene: .; CDR3 length: 15; clone size: .; V gene: TRBV18
CDR3 protein: CASSLARIANNEKLFF; CDR3 DNA: TGTGCCAGCAGCTTAGCGCGGATAGCTAACAATGAAAAACTGTTTTTT; J gene: TRBJ1-4; D gene: .; CDR3 length: 16; clone size: once; V gene: TRBV7-8
CDR3 protein: CASSQARQGGTEAFF; CDR3 DNA: TGCGCCAGCAGCCAAGCCCGTCAGGGGGGCACTGAAGCTTTCTTT; J gene: TRBJ1-1; D gene: TRBD1; CDR3 length: 15; clone size: .; V gene: TRBV4-3
CDR3 protein: CASSGDRGGNTIYF; CDR3 DNA: TGTGCCAGCAGTGGGGACAGGGGAGGAAACACCATATATTTT; J gene: TRBJ1-3; D gene: TRBD1; CDR3 length: 14; clone size: once; V gene: TRBV2
CDR3 protein: CASRWTSGNTDTQYF; CDR3 DNA: TGTGCCAGCAGGTGGACTAGCGGGAACACAGATACGCAGTATTTT; J gene: TRBJ2-3; D gene: TRBD2; CDR3 length: 15; clone size: .; V gene: TRBV7-9
CDR3 protein: CASSLTGARNEQFF; CDR3 DNA: TGTGCCAGCAGCTTAACGGGAGCCAGGAATGAGCAGTTCTTC; J gene: TRBJ2-1; D gene: .; CDR3 length: 14; clone size: .; V gene: TRBV7-9
CDR3 protein: CASSGTGAYEQYF; CDR3 DNA: TGTGCCAGCTCCGGGACAGGAGCCTACGAGCAGTACTTC; J gene: TRBJ2-7; D gene: TRBD1; CDR3 length: 13; clone size: .; V gene: TRBV27
CDR3 protein: CASRSGDTDTQYF; CDR3 DNA: TGTGCCAGCAGGAGCGGGGACACAGATACGCAGTATTTT; J gene: TRBJ2-3; D gene: TRBD2; CDR3 length: 13; clone size: .; V gene: TRBV2
CDR3 protein: CASSPEASGRAGETQYF; CDR3 DNA: TGTGCCAGCAGCCCCGAAGCTAGCGGGAGGGCCGGAGAGACCCAGTACTTC; J gene: TRBJ2-5; D gene: TRBD2; CDR3 length: 17; clone size: .; V gene: TRBV5-4
CDR3 protein: CASSLGQVLNEQYF; CDR3 DNA: TGTGCCAGCAGTTTAGGGCAGGTATTGAACGAGCAGTACTTC; J gene: TRBJ2-7; D gene: .; CDR3 length: 14; clone size: .; V gene: TRBV28
CDR3 protein: CASSIVPSGNQPQHF; CDR3 DNA: TGTGCCAGTAGTATAGTGCCGAGCGGCAATCAGCCCCAGCATTTT; J gene: TRBJ1-5; D gene: .; CDR3 length: 15; clone size: .; V gene: TRBV19
CDR3 protein: CASSLIEGGETQYF; CDR3 DNA: TGCGCCAGCAGCTTGATTGAGGGGGGGGAGACCCAGTACTTC; J gene: TRBJ2-5; D gene: .; CDR3 length: 14; clone size: .; V gene: TRBV5-1
CDR3 protein: CASSRDRGLDTQYF; CDR3 DNA: TGTGCCAGCAGCCGTGACAGGGGGCTTGATACGCAGTATTTT; J gene: TRBJ2-3; D gene: TRBD1; CDR3 length: 14; clone size: once; V gene: TRBV5-6
CDR3 protein: CASSASLHEQYF; CDR3 DNA: TGCGCCAGCAGTGCCAGTCTCCACGAGCAGTACTTC; J gene: TRBJ2-7; D gene: .; CDR3 length: 12; clone size: .; V gene: TRBV10-2
CDR3 protein: CASSRVSAATDTQYF; CDR3 DNA: TGTGCCAGCAGTCGTGTAAGCGCGGCGACAGATACGCAGTATTTT; J gene: TRBJ2-3; D gene: .; CDR3 length: 15; clone size: .; V gene: TRBV2
CDR3 protein: CASSRDRGNQPQHF; CDR3 DNA: TGTGCCAGCAGCCGGGACAGGGGCAATCAGCCCCAGCATTTT; J gene: TRBJ1-5; D gene: TRBD1; CDR3 length: 14; clone size: .; V gene: TRBV7-9
CDR3 protein: CASSVVGGHYGYTF; CDR3 DNA: TGTGCCAGCAGCGTAGTCGGGGGTCACTATGGCTACACCTTC; J gene: TRBJ1-2; D gene: .; CDR3 length: 14; clone size: .; V gene: TRBV9
CDR3 protein: CASSFKDFAYEQYF; CDR3 DNA: TGTGCCAGCAGCTTCAAGGACTTCGCCTACGAGCAGTACTTC; J gene: TRBJ2-7; D gene: .; CDR3 length: 14; clone size: .; V gene: TRBV5-6
CDR3 protein: CASSRFSGQSTDTQYF; CDR3 DNA: TGTGCCAGCAGCCGATTCAGCGGGCAGAGCACAGATACGCAGTATTTT; J gene: TRBJ2-3; D gene: .; CDR3 length: 16; clone size: .; V gene: TRBV27
CDR3 protein: CSVEIGPAGYTF; CDR3 DNA: TGCAGCGTTGAAATTGGGCCCGCTGGCTACACCTTC; J gene: TRBJ1-2; D gene: .; CDR3 length: 12; clone size: .; V gene: TRBV29-1
CDR3 protein: CASSQDPGGGSDTQYF; CDR3 DNA: TGTGCCAGCAGCCAAGATCCGGGGGGTGGTTCAGATACGCAGTATTTT; J gene: TRBJ2-3; D gene: TRBD2; CDR3 length: 16; clone size: once; V gene: TRBV4-2
CDR3 protein: CASSTRTGRNEQFF; CDR3 DNA: TGTGCCAGCAGCACCCGGACAGGGCGGAATGAGCAGTTCTTC; J gene: TRBJ2-1; D gene: TRBD1; CDR3 length: 14; clone size: .; V gene: TRBV13
CDR3 protein: CASSLARQGPYNEQFF; CDR3 DNA: TGTGCCAGCAGCTTAGCTAGACAGGGCCCCTACAATGAGCAGTTCTTC; J gene: TRBJ2-1; D gene: TRBD1; CDR3 length: 16; clone size: .; V gene: TRBV7-2
CDR3 protein: CAWSSDPSGFTAQYF; CDR3 DNA: TGTGCCTGGAGTTCTGATCCTAGCGGGTTCACAGCGCAGTATTTT; J gene: TRBJ2-3; D gene: TRBD2; CDR3 length: 15; clone size: .; V gene: TRBV30
CDR3 protein: CASSLGQGGNNEQFF; CDR3 DNA: TGTGCCAGCAGCCTAGGACAGGGGGGCAACAATGAGCAGTTCTTC; J gene: TRBJ2-1; D gene: TRBD1; CDR3 length: 15; clone size: .; V gene: TRBV7-3
CDR3 protein: CASSLAGIDAFF; CDR3 DNA: TGTGCCAGCAGCTTAGCGGGCATTGATGCTTTCTTT; J gene: TRBJ1-1; D gene: .; CDR3 length: 12; clone size: .; V gene: TRBV7-2
CDR3 protein: CASSQGLAGGGPEDTQYF; CDR3 DNA: TGTGCCAGCAGCCAGGGACTAGCGGGAGGAGGGCCAGAGGATACGCAGTATTTT; J gene: TRBJ2-3; D gene: TRBD2; CDR3 length: 18; clone size: .; V gene: TRBV13
CDR3 protein: CASSPLPGSNQPQHF; CDR3 DNA: TGTGCCAGCAGCCCTCTCCCAGGCAGCAATCAGCCCCAGCATTTT; J gene: TRBJ1-5; D gene: .; CDR3 length: 15; clone size: medium-sized; V gene: TRBV7-8
CDR3 protein: CATASGRQETQYF; CDR3 DNA: TGTGCCACCGCTAGCGGGAGACAAGAGACCCAGTACTTC; J gene: TRBJ2-5; D gene: TRBD2; CDR3 length: 13; clone size: .; V gene: TRBV6-6
CDR3 protein: CASSPADSSYNEQFF; CDR3 DNA: TGTGCCAGCTCCCCAGCGGACAGCTCCTACAATGAGCAGTTCTTC; J gene: TRBJ2-1; D gene: .; CDR3 length: 15; clone size: .; V gene: TRBV19
CDR3 protein: CASSPTSGSSGELFF; CDR3 DNA: TGTGCCAGCAGCCCCACTAGCGGGAGCAGCGGGGAGCTGTTTTTT; J gene: TRBJ2-2; D gene: TRBD2; CDR3 length: 15; clone size: .; V gene: TRBV7-6
CDR3 protein: CASSLTAPGQGHTEAFF; CDR3 DNA: TGCGCCAGCAGCCTGACAGCCCCGGGACAGGGGCACACTGAAGCTTTCTTT; J gene: TRBJ1-1; D gene: TRBD1; CDR3 length: 17; clone size: .; V gene: TRBV5-1
CDR3 protein: CASSKAAGEKLFF; CDR3 DNA: TGTGCCAGCAGTAAGGCGGCGGGTGAAAAACTGTTTTTT; J gene: TRBJ1-4; D gene: .; CDR3 length: 13; clone size: .; V gene: TRBV11-3
CDR3 protein: CASSLAGGLGGYTF; CDR3 DNA: TGTGCCAGCAGTTTAGCGGGGGGCCTCGGAGGCTACACCTTC; J gene: TRBJ1-2; D gene: .; CDR3 length: 14; clone size: few; V gene: TRBV28
CDR3 protein: CASSWDITNEKLFF; CDR3 DNA: TGTGCCAGCAGCTGGGACATAACTAATGAAAAACTGTTTTTT; J gene: TRBJ1-4; D gene: .; CDR3 length: 14; clone size: once; V gene: TRBV5-5
CDR3 protein: CASSAIGTYQETQYF; CDR3 DNA: TGTGCCAGCAGCGCGATAGGGACTTACCAAGAGACCCAGTACTTC; J gene: TRBJ2-5; D gene: .; CDR3 length: 15; clone size: .; V gene: TRBV11-1
CDR3 protein: CASSTRTGNTGELFF; CDR3 DNA: TGTGCCAGCAGCACTAGGACAGGGAACACCGGGGAGCTGTTTTTT; J gene: TRBJ2-2; D gene: TRBD1; CDR3 length: 15; clone size: .; V gene: TRBV11-3
CDR3 protein: CASSLSGGNTYEQYF; CDR3 DNA: TGTGCCAGCAGCTTAAGCGGAGGAAACACCTACGAGCAGTACTTC; J gene: TRBJ2-7; D gene: .; CDR3 length: 15; clone size: .; V gene: TRBV7-3
CDR3 protein: CRVSREIYNEQFF; CDR3 DNA: TGCCGAGTTTCGCGGGAGATTTACAATGAGCAGTTCTTC; J gene: TRBJ2-1; D gene: TRBD2; CDR3 length: 13; clone size: .; V gene: TRBV2
CDR3 protein: CASAAGVNTDTQYF; CDR3 DNA: TGCGCCAGCGCCGCGGGGGTCAACACAGATACGCAGTATTTT; J gene: TRBJ2-3; D gene: TRBD2; CDR3 length: 14; clone size: once; V gene: TRBV5-1
CDR3 protein: CASSLGIGSTGELFF; CDR3 DNA: TGTGCCAGCAGCCTCGGAATCGGGAGCACCGGGGAGCTGTTTTTT; J gene: TRBJ2-2; D gene: .; CDR3 length: 15; clone size: .; V gene: TRBV11-3
CDR3 protein: CASSLSAGGNQPQHF; CDR3 DNA: TGCGCCAGCAGCCTCAGTGCAGGGGGCAATCAGCCCCAGCATTTT; J gene: TRBJ1-5; D gene: .; CDR3 length: 15; clone size: .; V gene: TRBV5-1
CDR3 protein: CASSPYTGEAFF; CDR3 DNA: TGTGCCAGCAGCCCCTATACAGGGGAAGCTTTCTTT; J gene: TRBJ1-1; D gene: .; CDR3 length: 12; clone size: .; V gene: TRBV7-9
CDR3 protein: CASSAGTGASLPSTDTQYF; CDR3 DNA: TGTGCCAGCAGTGCCGGGACAGGAGCCAGTCTTCCTAGCACAGATACGCAGTATTTT; J gene: TRBJ2-3; D gene: TRBD1; CDR3 length: 19; clone size: .; V gene: TRBV6-1
CDR3 protein: CASSLPDRGRSYEQYF; CDR3 DNA: TGTGCCAGCAGCTTACCCGACAGGGGCCGATCCTACGAGCAGTACTTC; J gene: TRBJ2-7; D gene: TRBD1; CDR3 length: 16; clone size: .; V gene: TRBV11-3
CDR3 protein: CASGQLAKNIQYF; CDR3 DNA: TGTGCCAGCGGACAGTTAGCCAAAAACATTCAGTACTTC; J gene: TRBJ2-4; D gene: .; CDR3 length: 13; clone size: .; V gene: TRBV19
CDR3 protein: CASSQETYRADTQYF; CDR3 DNA: TGCGCCAGCAGCCAAGAGACCTACCGGGCAGATACGCAGTATTTT; J gene: TRBJ2-3; D gene: .; CDR3 length: 15; clone size: .; V gene: TRBV4-1
CDR3 protein: CASSPGTSGKGEQFF; CDR3 DNA: TGCGCCAGCAGCCCGGGGACTAGCGGGAAGGGTGAGCAGTTCTTC; J gene: TRBJ2-1; D gene: TRBD2; CDR3 length: 15; clone size: .; V gene: TRBV5-1
CDR3 protein: CASSPYPRGQNFNSPLHF; CDR3 DNA: TGCGCCAGCAGCCCCTACCCGCGTGGACAGAACTTTAATTCACCCCTCCACTTT; J gene: TRBJ1-6; D gene: .; CDR3 length: 18; clone size: once; V gene: TRBV5-1
CDR3 protein: CASSDPGTSTDTQYF; CDR3 DNA: TGCGCCAGCAGCGACCCCGGGACTAGCACAGATACGCAGTATTTT; J gene: TRBJ2-3; D gene: .; CDR3 length: 15; clone size: .; V gene: TRBV5-1
CDR3 protein: CASRTGQGPYEQYF; CDR3 DNA: TGTGCCAGCAGAACCGGACAGGGGCCCTACGAGCAGTACTTC; J gene: TRBJ2-7; D gene: TRBD1; CDR3 length: 14; clone size: .; V gene: TRBV6-1
CDR3 protein: CASSVDRVTEAFF; CDR3 DNA: TGTGCCAGCAGCGTAGACAGGGTAACTGAAGCTTTCTTT; J gene: TRBJ1-1; D gene: .; CDR3 length: 13; clone size: .; V gene: TRBV9
CDR3 protein: CASSRDRVLIPQHF; CDR3 DNA: TGTGCCAGCAGCCGAGACAGGGTGCTCATCCCCCAGCATTTT; J gene: TRBJ1-5; D gene: TRBD1; CDR3 length: 14; clone size: .; V gene: TRBV28
CDR3 protein: CASGGVRGDTQYF; CDR3 DNA: TGCGCCTCGGGAGGGGTGCGGGGAGATACGCAGTATTTT; J gene: TRBJ2-3; D gene: TRBD2; CDR3 length: 13; clone size: .; V gene: TRBV5-1
CDR3 protein: CASSPGTLINEKLFF; CDR3 DNA: TGTGCCAGCAGCCCAGGGACACTTATAAATGAAAAACTGTTTTTT; J gene: TRBJ1-4; D gene: .; CDR3 length: 15; clone size: once; V gene: TRBV7-2
CDR3 protein: CASRLRTTSGELFF; CDR3 DNA: TGTGCAAGTCGCTTAAGGACTACGTCCGGGGAGCTGTTTTTT; J gene: TRBJ2-2; D gene: .; CDR3 length: 14; clone size: .; V gene: TRBV12-2